The present TCR beta chain was sequenced within a study of blood T cell repertoires in COVID-19. For the study at large: Sites in the United States, Italy and Spain provided acute and convalescent COVID-19 samples. T cells, B-cell-depleted T cells, or PBMCs supplied cDNA or gDNA.

J was trimmed by 15 bases and V by 1 base; bases with no gene match: 12. The CDR3 is 14 amino acids. CDR1 is GTSNPN, CDR2 SVGIG, per germline (reference sequence). This clone was counted a few times. The authors' processing: From reference gene primer amplification, estimates of nucleated cell counts were derived. Data came from immunoSEQ multiplex PCR; TCRdb stores just in-frame clones and leaves some out. That table is the source of V, J and clone size, and D and trimming were worked out from the DNA. The data show approximately 49,000 clones, roughly four fifths seen once. Source material: peripheral blood. This TCR derives from a woman in her sixties or seventies with acute or convalescent COVID-19. The V call is TRBV30, the J call TRBJ2-1; 10 nucleotides agree with TRBD2. The CDR3 nucleotides read TGTGCCTGGAGTGGGGGTAGCGGGAGGCTGGCGGCGTTCTTC. Residues: CAWSGGSGRLAAFF.